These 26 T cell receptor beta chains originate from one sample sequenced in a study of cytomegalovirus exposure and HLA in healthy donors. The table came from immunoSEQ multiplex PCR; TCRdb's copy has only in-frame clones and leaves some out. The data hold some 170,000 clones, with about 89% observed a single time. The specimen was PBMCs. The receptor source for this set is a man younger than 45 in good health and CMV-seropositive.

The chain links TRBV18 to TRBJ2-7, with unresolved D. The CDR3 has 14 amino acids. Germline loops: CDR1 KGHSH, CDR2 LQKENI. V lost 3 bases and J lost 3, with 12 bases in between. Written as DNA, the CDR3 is TGTGCCAGCTCACCCGACCGGGTCTTCTACGAGCAGTACTTC. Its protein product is CASSPDRVFYEQYF.

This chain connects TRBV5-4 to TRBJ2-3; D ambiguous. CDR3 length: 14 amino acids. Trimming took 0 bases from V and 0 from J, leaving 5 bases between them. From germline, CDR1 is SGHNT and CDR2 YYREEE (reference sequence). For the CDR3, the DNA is TGTGCCAGCAGCTTGGGCGGTAGCACAGATACGCAGTATTTT. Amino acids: CASSLGGSTDTQYF.

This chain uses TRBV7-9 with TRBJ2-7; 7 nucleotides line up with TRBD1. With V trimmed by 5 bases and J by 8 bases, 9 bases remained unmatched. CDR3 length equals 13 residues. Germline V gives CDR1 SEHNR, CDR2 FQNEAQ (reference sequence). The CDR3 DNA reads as TGTGCCAGCAGCCGGGACAGTTCTCTAAAGCAGTACTTC. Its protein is CASSRDSSLKQYF.

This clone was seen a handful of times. The CDR3 spells CASSSGTGMGSYEQYF. The CDR3 region has the DNA TGTGCCAGCAGCTCGGGGACAGGAATGGGCTCCTACGAGCAGTACTTC. V usage is TRBV11-3 and J usage is TRBJ2-7; TRBD1 agrees at 8 bases. CDR3 size: 16 residues. The trim removed 4 bases at V and 0 bases at J, leaving 8 bases unmatched. The germline V gene encodes CDR1 SGHNT and CDR2 YENEEA.

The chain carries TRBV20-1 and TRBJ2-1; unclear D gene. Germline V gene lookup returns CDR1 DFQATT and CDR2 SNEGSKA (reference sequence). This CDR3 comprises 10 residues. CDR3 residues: CGVGDNEQFF. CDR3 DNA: TGCGGCGTGGGCGACAATGAGCAGTTCTTC.

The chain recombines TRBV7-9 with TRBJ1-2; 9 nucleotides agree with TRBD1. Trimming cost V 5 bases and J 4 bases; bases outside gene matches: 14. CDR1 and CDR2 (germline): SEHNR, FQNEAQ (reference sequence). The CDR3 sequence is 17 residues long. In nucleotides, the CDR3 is TGTGCCAGCAGCCCGCGCGTACGGGACAGGGTGCCCTATGGCTACACCTTC. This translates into CASSPRVRDRVPYGYTF.

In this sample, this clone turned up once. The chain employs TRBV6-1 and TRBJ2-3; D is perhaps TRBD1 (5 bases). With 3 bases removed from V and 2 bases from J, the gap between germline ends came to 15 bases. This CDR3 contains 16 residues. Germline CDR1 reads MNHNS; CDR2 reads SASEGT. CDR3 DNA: TGTGCCAGCAGTGAGCCCCACTTGACAGTCACAGATACGCAGTATTTT. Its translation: CASSEPHLTVTDTQYF.

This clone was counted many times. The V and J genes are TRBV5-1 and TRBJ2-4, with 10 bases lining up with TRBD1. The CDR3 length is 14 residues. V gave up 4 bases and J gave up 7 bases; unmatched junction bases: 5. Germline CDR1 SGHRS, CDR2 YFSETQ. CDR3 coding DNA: TGCGCCAGCAGCATGACAGGGGGCCGTAACATTCAGTACTTC. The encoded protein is CASSMTGGRNIQYF.

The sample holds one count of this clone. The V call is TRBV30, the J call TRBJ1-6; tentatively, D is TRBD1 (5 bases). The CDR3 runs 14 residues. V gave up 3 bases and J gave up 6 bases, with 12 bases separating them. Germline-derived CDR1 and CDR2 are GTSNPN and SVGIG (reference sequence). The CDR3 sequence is CAWRATGLNSPLHF. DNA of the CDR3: TGTGCCTGGAGGGCTACAGGTCTTAATTCACCCCTCCACTTT.

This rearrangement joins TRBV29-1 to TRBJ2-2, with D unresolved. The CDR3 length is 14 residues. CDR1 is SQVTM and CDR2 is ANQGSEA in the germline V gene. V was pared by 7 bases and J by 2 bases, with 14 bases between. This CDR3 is CSAPGQENTGELFF. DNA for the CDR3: TGCAGCGCTCCGGGCCAGGAAAACACCGGGGAGCTGTTTTTT.

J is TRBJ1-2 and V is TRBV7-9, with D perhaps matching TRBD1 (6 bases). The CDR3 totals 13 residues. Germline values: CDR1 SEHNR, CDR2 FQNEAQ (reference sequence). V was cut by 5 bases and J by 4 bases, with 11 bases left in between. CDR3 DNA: TGTGCCAGCAGCCGACAGGATATCTATGGCTACACCTTC. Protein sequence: CASSRQDIYGYTF.

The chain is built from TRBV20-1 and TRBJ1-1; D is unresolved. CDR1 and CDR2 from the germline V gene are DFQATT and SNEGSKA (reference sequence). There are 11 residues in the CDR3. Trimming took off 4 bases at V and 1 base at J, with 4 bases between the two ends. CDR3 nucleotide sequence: TGCAGTGCTAACGGGAACACTGAAGCTTTCTTT. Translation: CSANGNTEAFF.

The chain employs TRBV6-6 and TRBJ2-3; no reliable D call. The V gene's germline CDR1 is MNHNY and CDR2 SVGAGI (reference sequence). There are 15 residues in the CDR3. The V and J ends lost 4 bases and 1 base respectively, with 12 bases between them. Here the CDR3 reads CASSWAGEGTDTQYF. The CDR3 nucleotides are TGTGCCAGCAGTTGGGCCGGCGAAGGCACAGATACGCAGTATTTT.

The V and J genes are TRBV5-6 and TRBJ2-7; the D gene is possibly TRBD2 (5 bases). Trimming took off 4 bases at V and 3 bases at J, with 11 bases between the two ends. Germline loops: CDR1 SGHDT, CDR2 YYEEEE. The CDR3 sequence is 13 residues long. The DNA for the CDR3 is TGTGCCAGCAGCGTGGACTTTCGCTACGAGCAGTACTTC. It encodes CASSVDFRYEQYF.

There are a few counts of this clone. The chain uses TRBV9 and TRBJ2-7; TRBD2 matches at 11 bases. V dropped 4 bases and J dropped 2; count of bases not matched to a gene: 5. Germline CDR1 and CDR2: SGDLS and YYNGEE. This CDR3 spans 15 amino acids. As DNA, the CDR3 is TGTGCCAGCAGCCCGGGACTAGCGGCGACCTACGAGCAGTACTTC. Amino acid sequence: CASSPGLAATYEQYF.

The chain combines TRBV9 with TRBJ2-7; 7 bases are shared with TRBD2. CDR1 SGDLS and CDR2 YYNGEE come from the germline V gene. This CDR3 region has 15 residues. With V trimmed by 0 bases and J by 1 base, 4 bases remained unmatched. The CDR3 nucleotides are TGTGCCAGCAGCGTAGATCCTAGCGGATCCTACGAGCAGTACTTC. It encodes CASSVDPSGSYEQYF.

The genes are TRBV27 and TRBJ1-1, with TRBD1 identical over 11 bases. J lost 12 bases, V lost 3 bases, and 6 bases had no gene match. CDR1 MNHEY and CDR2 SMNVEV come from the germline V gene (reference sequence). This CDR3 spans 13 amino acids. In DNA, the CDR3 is TGTGCCAGCAGTTTGGACAGGGGGCGGACGACTTTCTTT. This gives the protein CASSLDRGRTTFF.

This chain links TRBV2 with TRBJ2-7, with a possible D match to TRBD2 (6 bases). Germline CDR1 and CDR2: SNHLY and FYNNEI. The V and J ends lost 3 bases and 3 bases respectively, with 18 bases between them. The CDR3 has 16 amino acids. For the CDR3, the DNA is TGTGCCAGCAGTGAGGCGGTGGGCGGGGCTATCTACGAGCAGTACTTC. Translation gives CASSEAVGGAIYEQYF.

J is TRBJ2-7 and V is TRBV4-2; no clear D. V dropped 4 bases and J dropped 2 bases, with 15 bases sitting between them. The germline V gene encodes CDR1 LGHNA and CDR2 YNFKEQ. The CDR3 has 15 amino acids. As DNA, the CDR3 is TGTGCCAGCAGCCCCCGAAAAACCGTTGCCTACGAGCAGTACTTC. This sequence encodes CASSPRKTVAYEQYF.

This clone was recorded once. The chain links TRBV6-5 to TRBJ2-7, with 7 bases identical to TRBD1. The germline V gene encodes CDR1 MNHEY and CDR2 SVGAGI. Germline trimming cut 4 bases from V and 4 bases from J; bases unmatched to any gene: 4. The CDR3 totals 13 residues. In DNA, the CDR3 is TGTGCCAGCAGTTCGACAGGGTCTTACGAGCAGTACTTC. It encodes CASSSTGSYEQYF.

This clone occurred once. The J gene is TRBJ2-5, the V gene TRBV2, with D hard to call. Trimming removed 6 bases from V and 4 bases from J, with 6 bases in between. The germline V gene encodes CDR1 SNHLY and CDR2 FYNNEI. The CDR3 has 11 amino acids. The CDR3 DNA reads TGTGCCAGCAGGGCAACAGAGACCCAGTACTTC. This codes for CASRATETQYF.

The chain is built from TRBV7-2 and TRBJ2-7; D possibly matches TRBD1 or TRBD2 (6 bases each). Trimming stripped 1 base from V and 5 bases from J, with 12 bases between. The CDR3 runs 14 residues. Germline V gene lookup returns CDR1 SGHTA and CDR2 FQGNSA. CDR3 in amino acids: CASSLVGGLDEQYF. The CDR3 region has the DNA TGTGCCAGCAGCTTAGTTGGGGGGCTCGACGAGCAGTACTTC.

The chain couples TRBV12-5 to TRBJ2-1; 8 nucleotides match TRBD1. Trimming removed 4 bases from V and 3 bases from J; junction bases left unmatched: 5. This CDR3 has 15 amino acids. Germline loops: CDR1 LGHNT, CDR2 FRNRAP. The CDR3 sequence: CASGSPGTGYNEQFF. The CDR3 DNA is TGTGCTAGTGGTTCTCCCGGGACAGGCTACAATGAGCAGTTCTTC.

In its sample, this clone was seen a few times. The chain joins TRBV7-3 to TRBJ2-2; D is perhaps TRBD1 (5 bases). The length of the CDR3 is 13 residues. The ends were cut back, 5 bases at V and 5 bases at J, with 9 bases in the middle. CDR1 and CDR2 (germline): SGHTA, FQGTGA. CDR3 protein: CASSVQATGELFF. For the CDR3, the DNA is TGTGCCAGCAGCGTACAGGCAACCGGGGAGCTGTTTTTT.

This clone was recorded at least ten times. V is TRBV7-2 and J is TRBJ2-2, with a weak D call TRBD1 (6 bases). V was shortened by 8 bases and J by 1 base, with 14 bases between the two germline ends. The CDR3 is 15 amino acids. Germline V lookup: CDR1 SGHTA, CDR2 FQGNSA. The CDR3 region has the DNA TGTGCCAGCGGCCTGAGACAGGAGAACACCGGGGAGCTGTTTTTT. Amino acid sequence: CASGLRQENTGELFF.

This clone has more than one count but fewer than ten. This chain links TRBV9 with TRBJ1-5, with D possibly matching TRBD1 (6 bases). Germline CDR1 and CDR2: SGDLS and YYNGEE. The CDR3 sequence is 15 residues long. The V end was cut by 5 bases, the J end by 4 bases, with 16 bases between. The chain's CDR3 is CASSPSDRLNQPQHF. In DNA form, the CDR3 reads TGTGCCAGCAGTCCCAGTGACAGGCTAAATCAGCCCCAGCATTTT.